This T cell receptor (gamma chain) comes out of a study of gamma delta lymphoproliferative disorders and STAT genes. About the research overall: The LymphoTrack Dx TCRG Assay amplified gamma chains from at least 50 ng of genomic DNA. Delta-chain libraries followed the EuroClonality-NGS standard operating procedure.

TCRdb re-called the multiplex PCR reads through CATT. In the table there are just under 2,000 gamma-chain clones, 6% to 8% of which are singletons. Sequencing used genomic DNA taken from PBMCs of patients and controls. CDR3 length: 12 amino acids. CDR1 is VTNTFY and CDR2 is YDVSTARD in the germline V gene (reference sequence). The V gene end was trimmed by 1 base and the J gene end by 3 bases; junction bases not matched to a gene: 0. By share, this clone ranks as medium-sized. Its antigen remains unidentified. Study outcomes and limitations: Low-frequency NGS calls may be less specific, so public or private leukemic clones need confirmation.

The sample taken for sequencing was blood. V is TRGV3 and J is TRGJ1 or TRGJ2. TCRdb does not report a J gene; here it was assigned by matching the DNA to germline references. The clonotype originates from a human donor with gamma-delta T-cell large granular lymphocyte leukemia. The CDR3 sequence: CATWDSYYKKLF. CDR3 bases: TGTGCCACCTGGGACAGTTATTATAAGAAACTCTTT.